This T cell receptor (beta chain) came from a study of Ad26.COV2.S vaccination and SARS-CoV-2 variants. Across the study: Ad26.COV2.S was injected intramuscularly once or twice, 56 days apart.

With respect to this clone: Antigen unknown.

Treatment reported: some 19 received Ad26.COV2.S at low or high dose, single or two shots; about 5 received placebo; per-sample allocation not given. Sample collection was performed on day 63 after the first vaccine or placebo injection. The shot given was an Ad26 vector that makes Wuhan-strain SARS-CoV-2 spike. Sequencing used immunoSEQ multiplex PCR; TCRdb keeps in-frame clones, though not all of them. The sample has some 410,000 clones, about 90% seen once; the top ten hold approximately 1.6%. Study-wide results and caveats: Analytic work on TCR breadth and depth might have understated the full extent of total T cell responses. People who got the vaccine or the placebo had similar non-spike TCR breadth.

The V gene end was trimmed by 5 bases and the J gene end by 2 bases; junction bases not matched to a gene: 5. Looked up from germline, CDR1 is SGHNT and CDR2 is YENEEA. The CDR3 length is 15 residues. This sequence was found in a person between 18 and 60 years old who received the Ad26.COV2.S COVID-19 vaccine or a placebo. Here the sequenced sample was peripheral blood, taken in a trial of Ad26.COV2.S vaccine versus placebo. The rearrangement uses TRBV11-3 and TRBJ2-3, with 9 positions matching TRBD1. This CDR3 reads CASSQGQGSTDTQYF. The CDR3 DNA sequence: TGTGCCAGCAGCCAAGGACAGGGGTCCACAGATACGCAGTATTTT.